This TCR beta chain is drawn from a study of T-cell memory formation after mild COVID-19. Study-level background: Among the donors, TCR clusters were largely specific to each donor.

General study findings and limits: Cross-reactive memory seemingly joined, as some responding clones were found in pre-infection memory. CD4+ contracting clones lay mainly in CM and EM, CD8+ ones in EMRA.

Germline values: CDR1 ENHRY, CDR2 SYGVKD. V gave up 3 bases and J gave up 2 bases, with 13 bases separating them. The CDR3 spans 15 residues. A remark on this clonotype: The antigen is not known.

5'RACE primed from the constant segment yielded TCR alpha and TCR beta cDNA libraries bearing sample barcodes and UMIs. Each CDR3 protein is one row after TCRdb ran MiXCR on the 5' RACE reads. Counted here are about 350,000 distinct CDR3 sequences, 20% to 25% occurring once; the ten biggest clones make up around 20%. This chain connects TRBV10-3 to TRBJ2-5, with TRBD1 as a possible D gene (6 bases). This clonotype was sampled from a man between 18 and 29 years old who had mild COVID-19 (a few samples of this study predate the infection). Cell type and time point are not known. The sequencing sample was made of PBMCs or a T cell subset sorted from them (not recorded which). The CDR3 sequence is CAISEDKGQQETQYF. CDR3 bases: TGTGCCATCAGTGAAGACAAAGGACAGCAAGAGACCCAGTACTTC.